Each of the 10 T cell receptor beta chains below was sequenced from the same sample in a study of T cells in Graves' hyperthyroidism and ophthalmopathy. Amplified TCR beta CDR3 regions derived from RNA transcripts. First-round RT-PCR targeting the TCR CDR3 was performed with the HTBI primer set. TCRdb used MiXCR to reprocess the multiplex PCR reads, holding one entry per CDR3 protein. Here the sample spans approximately 400,000 distinct CDR3 sequences, about 13% being singletons. Material: blood. Receptor source: a man younger than 45 with Graves' hyperthyroidism that later progressed to Graves' ophthalmopathy.

This clonotype was observed many times. This chain links TRBV27 with TRBJ1-5; TRBD1 might be the D (5 bases). Trimming shortened V by 0 bases and J by 3 bases, and 12 bases separated the two germline ends. The CDR3 totals 16 residues. Germline values: CDR1 MNHEY, CDR2 SMNVEV (reference sequence). In nucleotides, the CDR3 is TGTGCCAGCAGTTTATCGGGTACAGGACCCAATCAGCCCCAGCATTTT. Residues: CASSLSGTGPNQPQHF.

This clonotype was found a few times. Mismatch with germline at one junction end may stem from a read error. The J gene is TRBJ1-4, the V gene TRBV20-1; D gene unclear. This CDR3 region has 13 residues. Germline V gene data show CDR1 as DFQATT and CDR2 as SNEGSKA (reference sequence). CDR3 in amino acids: CSARDETNEKLFF. DNA for the CDR3: TGCAGTGCAAGAGATGAAACTAATGAAAAACTGTTTTTT.

This clonotype was detected only a few times. V is TRBV7-2 and J is TRBJ2-1; D is unclear. Germline V gene data show CDR1 as SGHTA and CDR2 as FQGNSA. The CDR3 sequence is 16 residues long. V was pared by 2 bases and J by 3 bases, with 14 bases between. The CDR3, as DNA: TGTGCCAGCAGCTTACTGGGCAGAGCTAGCTACAATGAGCAGTTCTTC. Amino acid sequence: CASSLLGRASYNEQFF. The variable domain in full, completed from reference TRBV7-2 and TRBJ2-1, reads GAGVSQSPSNKVTEKGKDVELRCDPISGHTALYWYRQSLGQGLEFLIYFQGNSAPDKSGLPSDRFSAERTGGSVSTLTIQRTQQEDSAVYLCASSLLGRASYNEQFFGPGTRLTVL.

There are many counts of this clonotype. The CDR3 coding sequence is TGTGCCAGCAGCGGGCGAACTAGCGGATCCTACGAGCAGTACTTC. Translated: CASSGRTSGSYEQYF. This chain connects TRBV12-3 or TRBV12-4 to TRBJ2-7; TRBD2 matches at 8 bases. The CDR3 loop spans 15 amino acids. V shed 6 bases and J 1 base; nucleotides not matched to a gene: 8.

This chain links TRBV5-6 with TRBJ2-7; either TRBD1 or TRBD2 may supply D (5 bases each). Per the germline V gene, CDR1 is SGHDT and CDR2 is YYEEEE. Deletions cut 5 bases from V and 4 bases from J, with 19 bases between. There are 15 residues in the CDR3. The CDR3 DNA reads as TGTGCCAGCAGGGGTGGCGGGCAGGGAGAATACGAGCAGTACTTC. It translates to CASRGGGQGEYEQYF.

This clonotype was detected ten times or more. The rearrangement joins TRBV11-2 to TRBJ2-1; D is perhaps TRBD1 or TRBD2 (5 bases each). CDR1 is SGHAT and CDR2 is FQNNGV in the germline V gene. V lost 5 bases and J lost 0, with 17 bases in between. The CDR3 spans 17 residues. This CDR3 is CASSLPTPGRSYNEQFF. CDR3 nucleotide sequence: TGTGCCAGCAGCCTTCCCACTCCGGGACGCTCCTACAATGAGCAGTTCTTC.

This clonotype was seen at least ten times. This chain uses TRBV5-1 with TRBJ1-3, with D maybe TRBD1 (6 bases). The V and J ends lost 4 bases and 4 bases respectively, with 15 bases between them. Looked up from germline, CDR1 is SGHRS and CDR2 is YFSETQ. This CDR3 comprises 15 residues. CDR3 amino acids: CASSQLGGGGNTIYF. The CDR3 DNA follows: TGCGCCAGCAGCCAACTCGGGGGCGGCGGAAACACCATATATTTT. Looking up the rest from reference TRBV5-1 and TRBJ1-3 gives the full variable domain: KAGVTQTPRYLIKTRGQQVTLSCSPISGHRSVSWYQQTPGQGLQFLFEYFSETQRNKGNFPGRFSGRQFSNSRSEMNVSTLELGDSALYLCASSQLGGGGNTIYFGEGSWLTVV.

This clonotype was seen repeatedly, ten times or more. The chain carries TRBV2 and TRBJ1-2, with D possibly being TRBD1 (5 bases). The CDR3 contains 13 residues. Trimming removed 4 bases at V and 8 bases at J, with 14 bases between. Germline V CDR1 and CDR2: SNHLY, FYNNEI. CDR3 sequence: CASSVWGGVGYTF. CDR3 DNA sequence: TGTGCCAGCAGTGTGTGGGGGGGAGTAGGCTACACCTTC.

There are many counts of this clonotype. This chain uses TRBV7-9 with TRBJ2-2; 9 positions agree with TRBD1. Germline loops: CDR1 SEHNR, CDR2 FQNEAQ (reference sequence). The CDR3 extends over 13 amino acids. The CDR3 region is CGGDRENTGELFF. Here the CDR3 DNA reads TGTGGGGGGGACAGGGAGAACACCGGGGAGCTGTTTTTT.

This clonotype was seen more than once but under ten times. V gene TRBV5-1 combines with J gene TRBJ1-1; D ambiguous. Trimming took off 1 base at V and 4 bases at J, with 11 bases between the two ends. The CDR3 is 14 amino acids. Germline V gene data show CDR1 as SGHRS and CDR2 as YFSETQ. The CDR3 region is CASSLLVGGTEAFF. CDR3 sequence (DNA): TGCGCCAGCAGCTTGTTGGTGGGAGGCACTGAAGCTTTCTTT.